What follows are 31 T cell receptor beta chains derived from one specimen sequenced in a study of blood T cell repertoires in COVID-19. The method was immunoSEQ multiplex PCR; TCRdb's version includes in-frame clones alone and lacks a portion of them. The data show 65,000 to 100,000 clones, 88% seen once. The sample comprised peripheral blood. These receptors were obtained from a woman of 80 years or more with acute or convalescent COVID-19.

The V and J genes are TRBV18 and TRBJ1-6; maybe TRBD1 (5 bases). Per the germline V gene, CDR1 is KGHSH and CDR2 is LQKENI. V lost 0 bases to trimming and J lost 9 bases, with 15 bases between them. The length of the CDR3 is 16 residues. The CDR3 region is CASSPPGTAPASPLHF. CDR3 coding DNA: TGTGCCAGCTCACCACCCGGGACTGCCCCGGCTTCACCCCTCCACTTT.

The chain employs TRBV6-1 and TRBJ2-4; a weak D match, TRBD2 (5 bases). CDR3 length: 13 residues. CDR1 MNHNS and CDR2 SASEGT come from the germline V gene. Trimming removed 3 bases from V and 6 bases from J, with 9 bases in between. The CDR3 is CASSDVLGNIQYF. CDR3 coding DNA: TGTGCCAGCAGTGATGTACTAGGAAACATTCAGTACTTC.

The rearrangement uses TRBV24-1 and TRBJ2-7; TRBD2 might be the D (6 bases). Germline V CDR1 and CDR2: KGHDR, SFDVKD. V was cut by 1 base and J by 0 bases, with 15 bases left in between. The CDR3 has 17 residues. CDR3 bases: TGTGCCACCAGTGATTTTGGGGCAGGGACTTTCTCCTACGAGCAGTACTTC. Its translation: CATSDFGAGTFSYEQYF.

The chain carries TRBV27 and TRBJ1-1; 8 nucleotides agree with TRBD1. V lost 6 bases, J lost 3 bases, and 12 bases stayed unmatched. CDR1 and CDR2 from the germline V gene are MNHEY and SMNVEV (reference sequence). The CDR3 is made up of 16 amino acids. CDR3 loop: CASREKTGGGYTEAFF. CDR3 nucleotide sequence: TGTGCCAGCAGGGAGAAAACAGGGGGTGGGTACACTGAAGCTTTCTTT.

The chain recombines TRBV7-8 with TRBJ1-3; perhaps TRBD1 as D (6 bases). CDR3 length: 19 amino acids. CDR1 and CDR2 (germline): SGHVS, FQNEAQ. The ends were cut back, 4 bases at V and 2 bases at J, with 24 bases in the middle. CDR3 in amino acids: CASSSTQGTYSFAGNTIYF. The DNA for the CDR3 is TGTGCCAGCAGCTCTACACAGGGAACTTACTCTTTTGCTGGAAACACCATATATTTT.

The chain couples TRBV19 to TRBJ1-1, with TRBD1 identical over 9 bases. The CDR3 has 15 residues. With V trimmed by 4 bases and J by 1 base, 4 bases remained unmatched. Germline lookup yields CDR1 LNHDA and CDR2 SQIVND (reference sequence). The CDR3 DNA is TGTGCCAGTAGTAAAACAGGGGGCGCGAACACTGAAGCTTTCTTT. Amino acids: CASSKTGGANTEAFF.

This clone came up once. CDR3 nucleotide sequence: TGTGCCAGCAGCACACGGACTAGCGGGAGTGAGACCCAGTACTTC. Translated: CASSTRTSGSETQYF. The chain carries TRBV3-1 (or the pseudogene TRBV3-2) and TRBJ2-5; 13 bases fit TRBD2. CDR3 length equals 15 residues. CDR1 is LGHDT and CDR2 is YNNKEL in the germline V gene (reference sequence). V lost 5 bases to trimming and J lost 5 bases; unmatched junction nucleotides: 5.

This clone has only a few counts. This chain connects TRBV2 to TRBJ1-1; D unresolved. V dropped 4 bases and J dropped 7 bases, with 7 bases sitting between them. Germline CDR1 SNHLY, CDR2 FYNNEI. The CDR3 runs 11 residues. The DNA for the CDR3 is TGTGCCAGCAGTGTCCGGGTTGAAGCTTTCTTT. Encoded protein: CASSVRVEAFF.

The chain combines TRBV6-5 with TRBJ1-1; D remains unclear. V lost 4 bases and J lost 1, with 13 bases in between. The CDR3 is made up of 15 amino acids. In germline, CDR1 is MNHEY, CDR2 SVGAGI. The CDR3 DNA sequence: TGTGCCAGCAGTTCCGACACGGATCCGAACACTGAAGCTTTCTTT. Its protein is CASSSDTDPNTEAFF.

The chain couples TRBV5-6 to TRBJ1-5; 7 bases align to TRBD1. Germline CDR1 is SGHDT and CDR2 is YYEEEE. Trimming cost V 2 bases and J 1 base; bases outside gene matches: 3. The CDR3 sequence is 15 residues long. CDR3 nucleotides: TGTGCCAGCAGCTTTCGGACAGGAAGCAATCAGCCCCAGCATTTT. Encoded protein: CASSFRTGSNQPQHF.

V is TRBV11-3 and J is TRBJ2-2; possibly TRBD2 for D (6 bases). Trimming pared 8 bases from V and 5 bases from J, leaving 12 bases between. This CDR3 spans 13 amino acids. CDR1 and CDR2 from the germline V gene are SGHNT and YENEEA. Here the CDR3 DNA reads TGTGCCAGCGCAAAACGGGGGACCGGGGAGCTGTTTTTT. It specifies CASAKRGTGELFF.

The chain employs TRBV2 and TRBJ1-2; TRBD1 aligns across 9 bases. This CDR3 region has 13 residues. Germline assignment: CDR1 SNHLY and CDR2 FYNNEI. J gave up 5 bases and V 7 bases, and 5 bases lay outside the gene matches. CDR3 region: CASTLTGGYGYTF. CDR3 DNA: TGTGCCAGCACCCTGACAGGGGGGTATGGCTACACCTTC. Full variable domain (remainder filled in from reference TRBV2 and TRBJ1-2): EPEVTQTPSHQVTQMGQEVILRCVPISNHLYFYWYRQILGQKVEFLVSFYNNEISEKSEIFDDQFSVERPDGSNFTLKIRSTKLEDSAMYFCASTLTGGYGYTFGSGTRLTVV.

The chain is built from TRBV18 and TRBJ2-3; no definite D call. Trimming left V 3 bases short and J 5 bases short, with 15 bases between. Germline assignment: CDR1 KGHSH and CDR2 LQKENI. This CDR3 comprises 15 residues. Written as DNA, the CDR3 is TGTGCCAGCTCACCGGCAGGCACCGCACGAGATACGCAGTATTTT. It translates to CASSPAGTARDTQYF.

The chain recombines TRBV27 with TRBJ2-1, with TRBD2 identical over 9 bases. J gave up 14 bases and V 1 base, and 9 bases lay outside the gene matches. The CDR3 consists of 14 residues. Per the germline V gene, CDR1 is MNHEY and CDR2 is SMNVEV (reference sequence). The CDR3 coding sequence is TGTGCCAGCAGTTTATGGGAAGCGGGGGGTGTGGAGTTCTTC. Protein sequence: CASSLWEAGGVEFF.

This sequence joins TRBV9 and TRBJ1-5; D gene unclear. The ends were cut back, 0 bases at V and 5 bases at J, with 9 bases in the middle. The CDR3 is 14 residues long. Germline loops: CDR1 SGDLS, CDR2 YYNGEE. The CDR3 DNA follows: TGTGCCAGCAGCGTAGGTCAGGTGGATCAGCCCCAGCATTTT. Its translation is CASSVGQVDQPQHF.

This clone occurred a few times. The chain employs TRBV3-1 (or the pseudogene TRBV3-2) and TRBJ1-3, with D perhaps matching TRBD1 (5 bases). V gave up 4 bases and J gave up 0 bases, with 13 bases separating them. The CDR3 is made up of 16 amino acids. The germline V gene encodes CDR1 LGHDT and CDR2 YNNKEL (reference sequence). The DNA of the CDR3 is TGTGCCAGCAGCCCATCGGGGGTTACCTCTGGAAACACCATATATTTT. As protein: CASSPSGVTSGNTIYF.

The chain couples TRBV3-1 (or the pseudogene TRBV3-2) to TRBJ2-5; 8 bases line up with TRBD2. The CDR3 runs 14 residues. Trimming removed 2 bases from V and 3 bases from J; junction bases left unmatched: 2. Germline values: CDR1 LGHDT, CDR2 YNNKEL (reference sequence). CDR3 residues: CASSQSGREETQYF. The CDR3 DNA reads TGTGCCAGCAGCCAAAGCGGGAGAGAAGAGACCCAGTACTTC.

V and J are TRBV5-1 and TRBJ1-3, with D possibly matching TRBD1 (6 bases). This CDR3 has 16 amino acids. CDR1 and CDR2 from the germline V gene are SGHRS and YFSETQ. The V end was cut by 4 bases, the J end by 0 bases, with 14 bases between. The CDR3, as DNA: TGCGCCAGCAGCCCCCGACAGGTGAACTCTGGAAACACCATATATTTT. Protein: CASSPRQVNSGNTIYF.

The rearrangement links TRBV7-3 to TRBJ1-6; TRBD1 aligns across 10 bases. The germline V gene encodes CDR1 SGHTA and CDR2 FQGTGA. The ends lost 4 bases at V and 1 base at J; junction bases unmatched: 10. This CDR3 spans 19 amino acids. The CDR3 here is CASSSRDRGRGSYNSPLHF. The CDR3 DNA sequence: TGTGCCAGCAGCTCCCGGGACAGGGGTAGAGGGTCCTATAATTCACCCCTCCACTTT. The full variable domain, its missing parts supplied by reference TRBV7-3 and TRBJ1-6, is GAGVSQTPSNKVTEKGKYVELRCDPISGHTALYWYRQSLGQGPEFLIYFQGTGAADDSGLPNDRFFAVRPEGSVSTLKIQRTERGDSAVYLCASSSRDRGRGSYNSPLHFGNGTRLTVT.

CDR3 coding DNA: TGTGCCAGCAGCGCCACGTCCAGCGGGGGCATTGAGCAGTACTTC. Its translation: CASSATSSGGIEQYF. The chain employs TRBV9 and TRBJ2-7; 8 bases agree with TRBD2. Germline lookup yields CDR1 SGDLS and CDR2 YYNGEE. The CDR3 totals 15 residues. Trimming at V came to 3 bases and at J to 7 bases, leaving 12 bases not matched to a gene.

In this sample, this clone turned up a few times. The J gene is TRBJ2-2, the V gene TRBV19, with a possible D match to TRBD1 (6 bases). The CDR3 runs 15 residues. Per the germline V gene, CDR1 is LNHDA and CDR2 is SQIVND (reference sequence). V was trimmed by 4 bases and J by 0 bases, leaving 9 bases between them. DNA for the CDR3: TGTGCCAGTAGTAAGGGACAAACGAACACCGGGGAGCTGTTTTTT. Encoded protein: CASSKGQTNTGELFF.

This chain joins TRBV9 and TRBJ1-3, with 9 bases fitting TRBD1. The CDR3 is 16 amino acids. The trim removed 5 bases at V and 5 bases at J, leaving 11 bases unmatched. Germline V gene data show CDR1 as SGDLS and CDR2 as YYNGEE. As DNA, the CDR3 is TGTGCCAGCAGTCGGACCAGGGGACAGGGAAGAAACACCATATATTTT. Translating it yields CASSRTRGQGRNTIYF.

V and J are TRBV11-2 and TRBJ2-1; 9 bases map to TRBD1. Germline assignment: CDR1 SGHAT and CDR2 FQNNGV. The V segment lost 1 base and the J segment 4 bases; nucleotides outside the gene matches: 5. The CDR3 spans 16 residues. The CDR3 loop reads CASSLVSGTGYNEQFF. The CDR3 region has the DNA TGTGCCAGCAGCTTAGTGTCTGGGACAGGGTACAATGAGCAGTTCTTC. The full variable domain, in which reference TRBV11-2 and TRBJ2-1 provide the parts outside the CDR3, is EAGVAQSPRYKIIEKRQSVAFWCNPISGHATLYWYQQILGQGPKLLIQFQNNGVVDDSQLPKDRFSAERLKGVDSTLKIQPAKLEDSAVYLCASSLVSGTGYNEQFFGPGTRLTVL.

The gene calls are TRBV30 and TRBJ2-3, with 9 bases fitting TRBD1. V trimming: 7 bases; J trimming: 5 bases; junction bases outside the gene matches: 7. The germline V gene has CDR1 GTSNPN and CDR2 SVGIG (reference sequence). The CDR3 totals 13 residues. Here the CDR3 DNA reads TGTGCCTCGACAGGGGGGTTCGGAGATACGCAGTATTTT. Translation gives CASTGGFGDTQYF.

The V call is TRBV5-1, the J call TRBJ1-2; possibly TRBD1 for D (5 bases). The germline V gene encodes CDR1 SGHRS and CDR2 YFSETQ. V lost 3 bases, J lost 3 bases, and 12 bases lay in between. This CDR3 is built from 14 residues. The CDR3 sequence: CASSYPGRDYGYTF. The CDR3 bases are TGCGCCAGCAGCTACCCCGGCAGGGACTATGGCTACACCTTC.

The rearrangement joins TRBV5-1 to TRBJ2-1; 10 nucleotides agree with TRBD2. The CDR3 runs 18 residues. V lost 4 bases and J lost 8; bases outside the gene matches: 18. Germline values: CDR1 SGHRS, CDR2 YFSETQ. The chain's CDR3 is CASSRSSGSLGIVDEQFF. CDR3 nucleotides: TGCGCCAGCAGCCGATCTAGCGGGAGCTTGGGCATAGTGGATGAGCAGTTCTTC. Based on the CDR3 plus reference TRBV5-1 and TRBJ2-1, the full variable domain is KAGVTQTPRYLIKTRGQQVTLSCSPISGHRSVSWYQQTPGQGLQFLFEYFSETQRNKGNFPGRFSGRQFSNSRSEMNVSTLELGDSALYLCASSRSSGSLGIVDEQFFGPGTRLTVL.

The CDR3 loop reads CASSPSSGNTIYF. The CDR3 region has the DNA TGTGCCAGCAGCCCCTCCTCTGGAAACACCATATATTTT. This sequence joins TRBV3-1 (or the pseudogene TRBV3-2) and TRBJ1-3, with D unclear. Germline assignment: CDR1 LGHDT and CDR2 YNNKEL (reference sequence). The CDR3 has 13 amino acids. V dropped 4 bases and J dropped 0 bases, with 4 bases sitting between them.

This chain connects TRBV19 to TRBJ2-3; TRBD2 might be the D (5 bases). CDR3 length: 15 amino acids. Trimming shortened V by 5 bases and J by 2 bases, and 14 bases separated the two germline ends. The germline V gene encodes CDR1 LNHDA and CDR2 SQIVND (reference sequence). This CDR3 reads CASSPASSYTDTQYF. CDR3 nucleotide sequence: TGTGCCAGTAGTCCCGCTAGCTCATACACAGATACGCAGTATTTT.

Only one count was recorded for this clone. The V call is TRBV5-6, the J call TRBJ1-4; possibly TRBD1 for D (6 bases). V gave up 2 bases and J gave up 3 bases, with 8 bases separating them. Germline V CDR1 and CDR2: SGHDT, YYEEEE. The CDR3 spans 14 residues. As DNA, the CDR3 is TGTGCCAGCAGCTTAGCAGGGGCTAATGAAAAACTGTTTTTT. This codes for CASSLAGANEKLFF.

The V call is TRBV10-3, the J call TRBJ1-1, with 7 positions matching TRBD1. In germline, CDR1 is ENHRY, CDR2 SYGVKD. This CDR3 comprises 16 residues. The J segment lost 3 bases and the V segment lost 0 bases, leaving 7 bases of the junction unmatched. The CDR3 sequence is CAISESSGGSDTEAFF. The CDR3 DNA follows: TGTGCCATCAGTGAGTCTTCAGGGGGTTCCGACACTGAAGCTTTCTTT.

The chain is built from TRBV6-6 and TRBJ2-3; D not resolved. The V gene lost 6 bases and the J gene lost 0 bases, with 7 bases spanning the gap. The CDR3 contains 13 residues. Germline lookup yields CDR1 MNHNY and CDR2 SVGAGI (reference sequence). The CDR3, as DNA: TGTGCCAGCAGCCCCCCTAGCACAGATACGCAGTATTTT. Translation: CASSPPSTDTQYF.